The source of this TCR beta chain is a study of cytomegalovirus exposure and HLA in healthy donors. Findings and limits, study-wide: A list of about 180 TCR beta chains associated with cytomegalovirus was given. Subsequent analysis of the 100 to 150 validation repertoires found a tendency for first-cohort TCR clusters to co-occur. Per published reports, the classifier diagnosed cytomegalovirus status with high specificity and sensitivity.

These donors were members of the approximately 120-subject validation cohort, a group separate from the approximately 700-subject first cohort. As for this clone: The antigen is not known.

J gave up 4 bases and V 0 bases, and 3 bases lay outside the gene matches. The germline gives CDR1 SGHRS, CDR2 YFSETQ. CDR3 length: 16 amino acids. Here immunoSEQ multiplex PCR was the method, and the copy in TCRdb shows in-frame clones only, minus some. The table lists some 350,000 clones, around 87% of them singletons. The receptor's source is a woman in her 30s in good health and CMV-seropositive. V is TRBV5-1 and J is TRBJ2-1; 11 nucleotides align to TRBD2. Sequenced: PBMCs. In DNA, the CDR3 is TGCGCCAGCAGCTTGGAGACTAGCGGGGTTTACAATGAGCAGTTCTTC. Its protein product is CASSLETSGVYNEQFF.